Listed below are T cell receptor beta chains from one sample, sequenced in a study of blood T cells in healthy people across ages. TCRdb analysed the 5' RACE reads with MiXCR anew, one entry per CDR3 protein. The table lists 2 million or so distinct CDR3 sequences, about 50% of them singletons. The sample comprised blood. The receptors stem from a woman aged 40 to 50 in good health. Both conserved end residues are part of each CDR3. The D gene is left open where the match is weak. Only part of the rows carry a size: once, few, many, or a class if the clone is expanded.

>TRBV7-9|few|TRBD1|TRBJ2-7
CASSYTDRYPYEQYF
TGTGCCAGCAGCTATACGGACAGGTACCCCTACGAGCAGTACTTC
>TRBV5-1|few|TRBD2|TRBJ2-1
CASSLSAGGFNEQFF
TGCGCCAGCAGCTTGAGTGCGGGGGGGTTCAATGAGCAGTTCTTC
>TRBV20-1|-|TRBD1|TRBJ2-1
CSARAWDSLNPQFF
TGCAGTGCTAGAGCATGGGACAGCCTAAACCCTCAGTTCTTC
>TRBV3-1|few|-|TRBJ2-7
CASSHSLSYEQYF
TGTGCCAGCAGCCACTCCCTATCCTACGAGCAGTACTTC
>TRBV11-2|-|TRBD2|TRBJ2-1
CASSPAGAREDNEQFF
TGTGCCAGCAGCCCCGCGGGGGCGCGGGAGGACAATGAGCAGTTCTTC
>TRBV14|-|-|TRBJ2-5
CASSQVGVGQETQYF
TGTGCCAGCAGCCAAGTAGGGGTCGGGCAAGAGACCCAGTACTTC
>TRBV9|-|-|TRBJ2-1
CASSVETWGQAGNEQFF
TGTGCCAGCAGCGTAGAAACCTGGGGACAAGCAGGCAATGAGCAGTTCTTC
>TRBV2|few|-|TRBJ2-4
CASSDTLAKNIQYF
TGCGCCAGCAGCGACACACTAGCCAAAAACATTCAGTACTTC
>TRBV7-3|-|-|TRBJ2-1
CASSFWAHNEQFF
TGTGCCAGCAGCTTTTGGGCACACAATGAGCAGTTCTTC
>TRBV12-3/TRBV12-4|few|-|TRBJ2-7
CASKVAGTYEQYF
TGTGCCAGCAAGGTGGCGGGTACCTACGAGCAGTACTTC
>TRBV4-1|-|-|TRBJ2-5
CASSQSAGIQETQYF
TGCGCCAGCAGCCAGTCCGCGGGGATACAAGAGACCCAGTACTTC
>TRBV20-1|-|-|TRBJ2-7
CSARDLGTVIYEQYF
TGCAGTGCTAGAGATCTTGGCACGGTCATCTACGAGCAGTACTTC
>TRBV5-5|once|TRBD1|TRBJ1-2
CASNSDWPGQGLLGYTF
TGTGCCAGCAACTCCGATTGGCCGGGACAGGGGTTACTAGGCTACACCTTC
>TRBV6-2/TRBV6-3|-|TRBD1|TRBJ2-3
CASSFTTGTGKYF
TGTGCCAGCAGTTTCACCACCGGGACAGGGAAGTATTTT
>TRBV29-1|few|-|TRBJ1-1
CSVESVRARNRAFF
TGCAGCGTTGAATCCGTGCGGGCCCGTAATCGGGCTTTCTTT
>TRBV7-9|-|-|TRBJ2-1
CASSSRASVFHEQFF
TGTGCCAGCAGCTCAAGGGCTAGCGTCTTCCATGAGCAGTTCTTC
>TRBV6-5|once|TRBD1|TRBJ1-2
CASSRTGVFNYGYTF
TGTGCCAGCAGTCGGACAGGGGTGTTTAACTATGGCTACACCTTC
>TRBV7-2|few|-|TRBJ2-1
CAIGAAYNEQFF
TGTGCCATCGGGGCCGCCTACAATGAGCAGTTCTTC
>TRBV7-3|-|TRBD2|TRBJ2-1
CASSLTGTSGGAGNEQFF
TGTGCCAGCAGCTTAACGGGGACTAGCGGGGGTGCTGGCAATGAGCAGTTCTTC
>TRBV7-8|-|-|TRBJ2-7
CASSLKAFDSYEQYF
TGTGCCAGCAGCTTAAAGGCGTTCGACTCCTACGAGCAGTACTTC
>TRBV20-1|once|-|TRBJ1-5
CSARYPDRNQPQHF
TGCAGTGCTAGATATCCGGACCGCAATCAGCCCCAGCATTTT
>TRBV12-5|-|-|TRBJ2-1
CASGSHGEQFF
TGTGCTAGTGGTTCCCATGGTGAGCAGTTCTTC
>TRBV5-6|-|-|TRBJ2-1
CARSRPRSPFYNEQFF
TGTGCCCGCAGCCGACCGCGGTCCCCCTTCTACAATGAGCAGTTCTTC
>TRBV4-3|-|TRBD1|TRBJ1-2
CASSQVIGQGTYGYTF
TGCGCCAGCAGCCAAGTAATTGGACAGGGAACCTATGGCTACACCTTC
>TRBV28|few|-|TRBJ2-1
CASSLWAGDLSNEQFF
TGTGCCAGCAGTTTATGGGCAGGGGATTTGTCCAATGAGCAGTTCTTC
>TRBV20-1|-|-|TRBJ1-5
CSASRGAPNQPQHF
TGCAGTGCTAGTCGCGGGGCCCCCAATCAGCCCCAGCATTTT
>TRBV10-3|few|TRBD1|TRBJ2-3
CAAGTGTGTDTQYF
TGTGCCGCAGGGACAGGGACTGGCACAGATACGCAGTATTTT
>TRBV12-3/TRBV12-4|-|TRBD2|TRBJ2-5
CASSTSEGLQETQYF
TGTGCCAGCAGTACTAGCGAGGGCCTCCAAGAGACCCAGTACTTC
>TRBV12-3/TRBV12-4|few|TRBD1|TRBJ1-5
CASNRDRGQPQHF
TGTGCCAGCAATCGGGACAGGGGACAGCCCCAGCATTTT
>TRBV6-1|-|TRBD1|TRBJ2-7
CASSVTGVTYEQYF
TGTGCCAGCAGCGTTACAGGGGTAACCTACGAGCAGTACTTC
>TRBV4-1|-|-|TRBJ2-7
CASSQDGGRDEQYF
TGCGCCAGCAGCCAAGATGGGGGCAGGGACGAGCAGTACTTC
>TRBV28|-|-|TRBJ2-3
CASSFFGEDTDTQYF
TGTGCCAGCAGTTTTTTCGGGGAGGACACAGATACGCAGTATTTT
>TRBV10-3|-|-|TRBJ1-4
CAISPGREKLFF
TGTGCCATCAGCCCCGGGAGGGAAAAACTGTTTTTT
>TRBV12-3/TRBV12-4|-|-|TRBJ2-1
CASSFRPALRAARNEQFF
TGTGCCAGCAGTTTCCGACCTGCCCTCAGGGCGGCAAGGAATGAGCAGTTCTTC
>TRBV6-6|-|-|TRBJ2-1
CASSYGSGPPGNEQFF
TGTGCCAGCAGTTACGGGAGCGGACCTCCTGGAAATGAGCAGTTCTTC
>TRBV5-5|few|-|TRBJ2-1
CASSLLPNPPRDEQFF
TGTGCCAGCAGCTTGCTTCCCAACCCCCCTAGGGATGAGCAGTTCTTC
>TRBV4-3|-|TRBD1|TRBJ2-7
CASSQGTGGQDEQYF
TGCGCCAGCAGCCAAGGGACAGGGGGCCAGGACGAGCAGTACTTC
>TRBV12-3/TRBV12-4|-|-|TRBJ1-4
CASSAAGGTNEKLFF
TGTGCCAGCAGCGCCGCGGGGGGAACTAATGAAAAACTGTTTTTT
>TRBV21-1|-|-|TRBJ2-4
CASASAVVAKNIQYF
TGTGCCAGCGCCAGCGCAGTTGTAGCCAAAAACATTCAGTACTTC
>TRBV6-2/TRBV6-3|-|TRBD1|TRBJ2-7
CASSDGQVIAEQYF
TGTGCCAGCAGCGATGGACAGGTAATCGCCGAGCAGTACTTC
>TRBV12-3/TRBV12-4|-|-|TRBJ2-3
CAISGEGHTDTQYF
TGTGCCATCTCCGGAGAAGGGCACACAGATACGCAGTATTTT
>TRBV4-3|few|TRBD2|TRBJ2-3
CASSQDVASGTSTDTQYF
TGCGCCAGCAGCCAAGATGTGGCTAGCGGGACTAGCACAGATACGCAGTATTTT
>TRBV5-1|-|TRBD2|TRBJ2-3
CASMSGGASDTQYF
TGCGCCAGCATGAGCGGGGGGGCCTCGGATACGCAGTATTTT
>TRBV5-1|-|TRBD1|TRBJ2-1
CASSQDRPSYNEQFF
TGCGCCAGCAGCCAGGACAGGCCCTCCTACAATGAGCAGTTCTTC
>TRBV9|-|-|TRBJ2-3
CASSVYDSLPSTDTQYF
TGTGCCAGCAGCGTTTATGACTCCCTACCCAGCACAGATACGCAGTATTTT